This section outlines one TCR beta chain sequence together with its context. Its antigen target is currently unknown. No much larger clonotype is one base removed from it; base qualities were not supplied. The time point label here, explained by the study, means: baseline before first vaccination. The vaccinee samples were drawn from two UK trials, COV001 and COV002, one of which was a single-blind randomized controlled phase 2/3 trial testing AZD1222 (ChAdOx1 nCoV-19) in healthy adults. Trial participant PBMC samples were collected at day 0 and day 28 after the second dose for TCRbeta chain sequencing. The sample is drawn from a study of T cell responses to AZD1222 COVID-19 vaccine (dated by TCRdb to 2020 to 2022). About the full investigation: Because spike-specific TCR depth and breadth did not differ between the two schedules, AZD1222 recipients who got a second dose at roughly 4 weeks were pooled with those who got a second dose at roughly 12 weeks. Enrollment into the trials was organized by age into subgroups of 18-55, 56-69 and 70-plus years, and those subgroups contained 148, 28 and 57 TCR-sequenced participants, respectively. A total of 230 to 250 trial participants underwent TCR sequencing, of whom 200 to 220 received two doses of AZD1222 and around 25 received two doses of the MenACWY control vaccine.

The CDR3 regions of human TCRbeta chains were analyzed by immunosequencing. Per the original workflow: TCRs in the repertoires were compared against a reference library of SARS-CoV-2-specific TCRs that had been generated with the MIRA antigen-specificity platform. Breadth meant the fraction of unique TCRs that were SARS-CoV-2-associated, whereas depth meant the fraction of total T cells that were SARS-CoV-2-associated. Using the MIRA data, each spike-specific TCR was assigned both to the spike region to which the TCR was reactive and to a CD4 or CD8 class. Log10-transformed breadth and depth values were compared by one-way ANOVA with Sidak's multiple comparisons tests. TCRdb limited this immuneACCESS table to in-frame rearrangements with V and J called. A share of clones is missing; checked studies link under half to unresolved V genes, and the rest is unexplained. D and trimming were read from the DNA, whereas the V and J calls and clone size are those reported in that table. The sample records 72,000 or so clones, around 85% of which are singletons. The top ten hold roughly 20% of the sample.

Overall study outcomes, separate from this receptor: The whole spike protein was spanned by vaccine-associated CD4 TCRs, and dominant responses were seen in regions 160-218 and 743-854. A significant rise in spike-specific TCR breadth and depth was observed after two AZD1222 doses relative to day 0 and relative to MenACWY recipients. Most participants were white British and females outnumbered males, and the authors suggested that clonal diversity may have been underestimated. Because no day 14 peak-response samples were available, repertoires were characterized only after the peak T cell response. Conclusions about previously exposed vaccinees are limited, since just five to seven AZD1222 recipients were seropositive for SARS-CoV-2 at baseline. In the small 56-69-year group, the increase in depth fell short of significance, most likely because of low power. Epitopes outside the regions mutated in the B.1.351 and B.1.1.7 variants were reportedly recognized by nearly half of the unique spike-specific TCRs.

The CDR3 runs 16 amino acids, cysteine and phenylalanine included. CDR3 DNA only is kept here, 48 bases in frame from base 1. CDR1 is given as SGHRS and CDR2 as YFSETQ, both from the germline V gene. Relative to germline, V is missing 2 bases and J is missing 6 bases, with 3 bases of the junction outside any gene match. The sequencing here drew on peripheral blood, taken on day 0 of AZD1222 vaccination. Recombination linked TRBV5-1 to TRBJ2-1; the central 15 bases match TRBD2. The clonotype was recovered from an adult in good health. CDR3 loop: CASSLPGLAGGNEQFF. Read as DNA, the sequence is TGCGCCAGCAGCTTACCGGGACTAGCGGGAGGCAATGAGCAGTTCTTC.